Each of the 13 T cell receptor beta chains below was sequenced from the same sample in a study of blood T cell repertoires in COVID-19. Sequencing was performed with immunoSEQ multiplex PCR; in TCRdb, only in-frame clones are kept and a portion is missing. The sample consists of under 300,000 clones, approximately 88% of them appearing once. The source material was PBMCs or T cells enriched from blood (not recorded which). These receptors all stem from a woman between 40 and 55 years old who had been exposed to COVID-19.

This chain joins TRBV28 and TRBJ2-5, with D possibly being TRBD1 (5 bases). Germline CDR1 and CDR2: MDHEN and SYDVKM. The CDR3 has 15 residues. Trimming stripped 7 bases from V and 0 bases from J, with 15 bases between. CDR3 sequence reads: CASKGSGPNQETQYF. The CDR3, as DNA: TGTGCCAGCAAGGGGTCAGGGCCCAACCAAGAGACCCAGTACTTC. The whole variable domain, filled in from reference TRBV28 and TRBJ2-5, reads DVKVTQSSRYLVKRTGEKVFLECVQDMDHENMFWYRQDPGLGLRLIYFSYDVKMKEKGDIPEGYSVSREKKERFSLILESASTNQTSMYLCASKGSGPNQETQYFGPGTRLLVL.

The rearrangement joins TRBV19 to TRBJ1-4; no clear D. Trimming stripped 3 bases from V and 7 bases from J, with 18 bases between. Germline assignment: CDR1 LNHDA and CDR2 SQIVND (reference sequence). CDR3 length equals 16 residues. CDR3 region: CASSIRTRDSGEKLFF. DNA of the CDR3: TGTGCCAGTAGTATTAGGACCCGGGATTCAGGTGAAAAACTGTTTTTT.

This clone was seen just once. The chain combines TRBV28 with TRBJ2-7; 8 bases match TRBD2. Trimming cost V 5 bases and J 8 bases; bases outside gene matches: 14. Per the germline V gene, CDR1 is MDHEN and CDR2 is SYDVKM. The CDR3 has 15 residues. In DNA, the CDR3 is TGTGCCAGCAGTGCACCGGGACTAGTAGCAGAGCAGCAGTACTTC. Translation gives CASSAPGLVAEQQYF.

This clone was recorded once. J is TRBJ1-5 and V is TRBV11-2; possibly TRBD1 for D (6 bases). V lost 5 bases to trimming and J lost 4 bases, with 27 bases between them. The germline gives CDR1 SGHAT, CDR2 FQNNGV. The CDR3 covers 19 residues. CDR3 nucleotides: TGTGCCAGCAGCCCGGGAGGGGGGCCCTTGCCGAGTGTAAATCAGCCCCAGCATTTT. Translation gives CASSPGGGPLPSVNQPQHF.

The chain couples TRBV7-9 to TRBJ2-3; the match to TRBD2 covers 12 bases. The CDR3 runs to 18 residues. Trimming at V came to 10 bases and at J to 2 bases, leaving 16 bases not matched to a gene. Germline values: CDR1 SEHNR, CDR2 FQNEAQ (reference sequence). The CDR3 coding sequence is TGTGCCACGGCGGGGCTAGCGGGGGGGCCGGGCGCCACAGATACGCAGTATTTT. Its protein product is CATAGLAGGPGATDTQYF.

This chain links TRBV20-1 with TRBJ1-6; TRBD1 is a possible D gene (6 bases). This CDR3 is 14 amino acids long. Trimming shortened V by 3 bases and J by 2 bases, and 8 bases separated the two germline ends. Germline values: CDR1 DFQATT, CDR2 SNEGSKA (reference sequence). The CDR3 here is CSASRDTYNSPLHF. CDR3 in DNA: TGCAGTGCTAGTCGGGACACCTATAATTCACCCCTCCACTTT.

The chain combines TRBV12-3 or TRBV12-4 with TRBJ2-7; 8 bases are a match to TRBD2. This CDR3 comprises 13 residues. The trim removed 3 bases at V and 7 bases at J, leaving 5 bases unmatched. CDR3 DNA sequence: TGTGCCAGCAGTTTTGGGTTAGCGGGGGAGCAGTACTTC. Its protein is CASSFGLAGEQYF.

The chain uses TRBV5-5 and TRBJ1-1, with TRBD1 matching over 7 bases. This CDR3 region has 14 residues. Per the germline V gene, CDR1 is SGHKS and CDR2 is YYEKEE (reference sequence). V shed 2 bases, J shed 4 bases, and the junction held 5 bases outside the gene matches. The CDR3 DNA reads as TGTGCCAGCAGCTTTCAGGGGGTAGGCACTGAAGCTTTCTTT. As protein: CASSFQGVGTEAFF.

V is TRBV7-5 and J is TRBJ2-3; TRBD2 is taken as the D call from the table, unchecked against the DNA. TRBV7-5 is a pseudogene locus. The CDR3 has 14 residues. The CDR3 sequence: CVSVGRGDYMGQYF. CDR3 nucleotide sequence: TGTGTCAGTGTCGGGAGGGGGGACTATATGGGGCAGTATTTT.

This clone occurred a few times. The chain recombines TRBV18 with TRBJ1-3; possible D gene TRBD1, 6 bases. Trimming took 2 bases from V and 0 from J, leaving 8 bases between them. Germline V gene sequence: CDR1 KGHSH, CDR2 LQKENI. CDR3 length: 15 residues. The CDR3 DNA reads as TGTGCCAGCTCACCAGGCAGGGGCTCTGGAAACACCATATATTTT. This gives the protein CASSPGRGSGNTIYF.

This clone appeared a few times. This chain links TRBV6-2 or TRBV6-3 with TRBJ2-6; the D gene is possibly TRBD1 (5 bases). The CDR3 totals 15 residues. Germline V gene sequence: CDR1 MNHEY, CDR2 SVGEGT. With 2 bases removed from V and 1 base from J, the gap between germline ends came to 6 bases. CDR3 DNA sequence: TGTGCCAGCAGTTACGACAGTTCTGGGGCCAACGTCCTGACTTTC. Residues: CASSYDSSGANVLTF.

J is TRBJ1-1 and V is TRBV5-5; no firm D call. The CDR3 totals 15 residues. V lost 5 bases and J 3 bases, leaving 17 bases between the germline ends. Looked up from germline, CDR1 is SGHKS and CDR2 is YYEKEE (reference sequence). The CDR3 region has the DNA TGTGCCAGCAGAAAGGAGGATTATGGGGACACTGAAGCTTTCTTT. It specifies CASRKEDYGDTEAFF.

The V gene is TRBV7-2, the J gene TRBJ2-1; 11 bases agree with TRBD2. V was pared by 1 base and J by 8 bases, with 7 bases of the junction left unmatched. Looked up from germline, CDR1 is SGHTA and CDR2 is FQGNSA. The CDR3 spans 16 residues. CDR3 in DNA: TGTGCCAGCAGCTTAGTAGCGTTAGCGGGAGGGTATGAGCAGTTCTTC. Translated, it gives CASSLVALAGGYEQFF.